This TCR beta chain was recorded in a study of identical twins. Study-level results: Whereas memory repertoires showed no such difference, abundant cord blood beta clonotypes carried fewer insertions. Zero-insertion analyses could be partly confounded by invariant MAIT and iNKT cells.

A remark on this clonotype: Antigen: not known.

With no exceptions, donors were healthy Caucasians. Germline V CDR1 and CDR2: MNHEY, SMNVEV (reference sequence). CDR3 length: 18 residues. Trimming at V came to 5 bases and at J to 0 bases, leaving 11 bases not matched to a gene. TCRdb reanalysed the 5' RACE reads using MiXCR and keeps one entry per CDR3 protein. The sample lists approximately 210,000 distinct CDR3 sequences, about 16% occurring once. This sample also appeared in a second study, on T cells expressing NK-cell markers. From that paper: Over 5 donors had dominant NKG2C+ clonotypes that comprised about 1.0-7.0% of their CD8+ T cells.

This TCR was recovered from a woman aged 18-29 years in good health. The chain links TRBV27 to TRBJ2-1; TRBD2 matches 9 bases. The sequencing sample was made of CD8+ T cells sorted from blood. The CDR3 region has the DNA TGTGCCAGCAGTAGAAGGGGACTAGCTTCCATCTCCTACAATGAGCAGTTCTTC. It is translated as CASSRRGLASISYNEQFF.